The 13 T cell receptor beta chains below come from one sample, sequenced in a study of regulatory T cells in long-lasting Graves disease. For TCR beta, libraries came from iRepertoire HTBI primers and Arm-PCR of CDR3 regions. Via MiXCR, TCRdb re-called the multiplex PCR reads, giving one row per CDR3 protein. The profile shows 200,000 to 250,000 distinct CDR3 sequences, about 18% of them singletons. Documented time point: newly diagnosed GD, antithyroid drugs for less than 3 months. Generation of the TCR library employed RNA extracted from PBMCs. This specimen consisted of peripheral blood mononuclear cells (PBMCs), obtained at new diagnosis, from a patient treated with antithyroid drugs. These receptors were obtained from a female donor with Graves disease.

The table lists this clonotype with many counts. The genes are TRBV6-1 and TRBJ1-1; no clear D gene. V was shortened by 5 bases and J by 4 bases, with 8 bases between the two germline ends. CDR1 is MNHNS, CDR2 SASEGT, per germline. This CDR3 comprises 12 residues. The CDR3, as DNA: TGTGCCAGCAGTTATGATTCCACTGAAGCTTTCTTT. Encoded protein: CASSYDSTEAFF.

V usage is TRBV2 and J usage is TRBJ2-1; 10 bases match TRBD2. V was pared by 3 bases and J by 0 bases, with 5 bases of the junction left unmatched. Germline assignment: CDR1 SNHLY and CDR2 FYNNEI. The CDR3 extends over 17 amino acids. The CDR3 sequence is CASSDSSSGSSYNEQFF. Written as DNA, the CDR3 is TGTGCCAGCAGTGATTCTTCTAGCGGGAGCTCCTACAATGAGCAGTTCTTC.

This clonotype was picked up many times. The chain employs TRBV15 and TRBJ2-7; the D gene is possibly TRBD1 (6 bases). With 3 bases removed from V and 3 bases from J, the gap between germline ends came to 15 bases. The CDR3 consists of 15 residues. The V gene's germline CDR1 is LNHNV and CDR2 YYDKDF (reference sequence). The CDR3 reads CATSSRNREYYEQYF. In nucleotides, the CDR3 is TGTGCCACCAGCAGCAGAAACAGGGAATACTACGAGCAGTACTTC.

This clonotype was seen repeatedly, ten times or more. The chain joins TRBV12-3 or TRBV12-4 to TRBJ2-7; tentatively, D is TRBD2 (6 bases). The CDR3 is made up of 13 amino acids. The V end was cut by 8 bases, the J end by 4 bases, with 15 bases between. This CDR3 reads CASGEAGWYEQYF. The CDR3 DNA reads as TGTGCCAGCGGGGAGGCGGGTTGGTACGAGCAGTACTTC.

Turning to this clonotype: It is likely a read error: a sequence one base away is far more abundant. The chain joins TRBV11-2 to TRBJ2-1; possible D gene TRBD2, 5 bases. Germline CDR1 and CDR2: SGHAT and FQNNGV. This CDR3 is 13 amino acids long. V shed 5 bases and J shed 10 bases, with 15 bases lying between them. In DNA form, the CDR3 reads TGTGCCAGCAGCCGGGATTCTCCCTACGAGCAGTTCTTC. Amino acids: CASSRDSPYEQFF.

This clonotype came up many times. V and J are TRBV3-1 and TRBJ1-2; D is unclear. Germline V gene lookup returns CDR1 LGHDT and CDR2 YNNKEL (reference sequence). With 1 base removed from V and 0 bases from J, the gap between germline ends came to 15 bases. This CDR3 contains 17 residues. The CDR3 is CASSQGATGKSNYGYTF. Written as DNA, the CDR3 is TGTGCCAGCAGCCAAGGCGCGACTGGGAAATCTAACTATGGCTACACCTTC.

This chain links TRBV6-1 with TRBJ1-2; D gene ambiguous. Germline V lookup: CDR1 MNHNS, CDR2 SASEGT. Trimming shortened V by 7 bases and J by 5 bases, and 11 bases separated the two germline ends. The CDR3 has 12 amino acids. CDR3 loop: CASKEDFYGYTF. The CDR3 DNA reads as TGTGCCAGCAAGGAGGACTTTTATGGCTACACCTTC.

This clonotype was detected many times. The rearrangement joins TRBV7-8 to TRBJ2-2; maybe TRBD1 (6 bases). The V end was cut by 5 bases, the J end by 0 bases, with 16 bases between. The CDR3 has 17 residues. CDR1 SGHVS and CDR2 FQNEAQ come from the germline V gene. CDR3 nucleotides: TGTGCCAGCAGCCCCCGGGCACAGGGTACGAACACCGGGGAGCTGTTTTTT. It yields the protein CASSPRAQGTNTGELFF.

This clonotype was found many times. The V call is TRBV9, the J call TRBJ1-6, with D possibly TRBD1 on 6 matching bases. The CDR3 is 14 amino acids. The V end lost 3 bases, the J end lost 7 bases, and 11 bases lay between the germline ends. Per the germline V gene, CDR1 is SGDLS and CDR2 is YYNGEE. In DNA form, the CDR3 reads TGTGCCAGCAGCGGCCGGGGGCTAAATTCACCCCTCCACTTT. It specifies CASSGRGLNSPLHF.

The sample holds a few counts of this clonotype. This chain's CDR3 is CASSPHTDSYTDTQYF. The CDR3 nucleotides are TGTGCCAGCAGCCCCCATACGGACTCATACACAGATACGCAGTATTTT. The gene calls are TRBV9 and TRBJ2-3, with a weak D call TRBD2 (5 bases). The germline V and J ends were trimmed by 4 bases and 2 bases, with 17 bases remaining between them. Germline V gene sequence: CDR1 SGDLS, CDR2 YYNGEE. There are 16 residues in the CDR3.

This clonotype was observed many times. The chain carries TRBV7-2 and TRBJ2-7; D unclear. V was trimmed by 4 bases and J by 6 bases, leaving 7 bases between them. CDR3 length equals 11 residues. CDR1 and CDR2 from the germline V gene are SGHTA and FQGNSA. As DNA, the CDR3 is TGTGCCAGCAGCTCAGTCCTCGAGCAGTACTTC. It specifies CASSSVLEQYF.

This clonotype was counted ten times or more. The chain has TRBV24-1 and TRBJ2-1; D possibly corresponds to TRBD2 (6 bases). CDR1 KGHDR and CDR2 SFDVKD come from the germline V gene. Trimming cost V 4 bases and J 5 bases, with 8 bases left between them. This CDR3 contains 13 residues. CDR3 in DNA: TGTGCCACCAGTGAGGAGGGGAACAATGAGCAGTTCTTC. This translates into CATSEEGNNEQFF.

This clonotype was found many times. V usage is TRBV10-3 and J usage is TRBJ2-7; D perhaps matches TRBD2 (5 bases). The germline V gene encodes CDR1 ENHRY and CDR2 SYGVKD. CDR3 length: 14 amino acids. The V end lost 10 bases, the J end lost 2 bases, and 18 bases lay between the germline ends. CDR3 in DNA: TGTGCCACGGCGCGAGAGAGCGGTCCCTACGAGCAGTACTTC. Translation gives CATARESGPYEQYF.